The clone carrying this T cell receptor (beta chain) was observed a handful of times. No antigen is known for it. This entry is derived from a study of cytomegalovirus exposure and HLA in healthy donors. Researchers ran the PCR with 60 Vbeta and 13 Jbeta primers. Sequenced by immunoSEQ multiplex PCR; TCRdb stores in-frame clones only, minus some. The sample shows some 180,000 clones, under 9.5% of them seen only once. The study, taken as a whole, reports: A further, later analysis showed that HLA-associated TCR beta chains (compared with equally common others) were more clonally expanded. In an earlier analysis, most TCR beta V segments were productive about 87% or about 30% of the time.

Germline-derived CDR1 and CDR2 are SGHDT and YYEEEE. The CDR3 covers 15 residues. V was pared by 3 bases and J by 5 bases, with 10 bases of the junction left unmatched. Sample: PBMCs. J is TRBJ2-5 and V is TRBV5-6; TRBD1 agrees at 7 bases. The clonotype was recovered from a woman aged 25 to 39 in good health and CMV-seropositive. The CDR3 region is CASSSRPTGRETQYF. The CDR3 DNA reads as TGTGCCAGCAGCTCGCGGCCGACAGGGCGGGAGACCCAGTACTTC.